This TCR beta chain emerged from a study of regulatory T cells in long-lasting Graves disease. The overall study: Persistent Graves' disease required over 5 years of antithyroid drugs and positive TSH receptor antibodies.

Regarding time point: persistent/refractory GD, antithyroid drugs over 5 years with positive TRAb. PBMCs were the source of the RNA used for TCR sequencing. Trimming cost V 1 base and J 0 bases; bases outside gene matches: 6. CDR3 length: 16 residues. The germline CDR1 and CDR2 sequences are SGHAT and FQNNGV. This clonotype was counted at least ten times. Arm-PCR of CDR3 regions and iRepertoire HTBI primers were the basis on which TCR beta libraries were built. A single record per CDR3 protein comes from TCRdb applying MiXCR to the multiplex PCR reads. The profile covers some 430,000 distinct CDR3 sequences, with 20% to 25% appearing a single time and about 7% taken by the ten largest.

This chain uses TRBV11-2 with TRBJ2-7, with 7 bases that match TRBD1. The origin of this receptor is a female donor with Graves disease. The specimen was peripheral blood mononuclear cells (PBMCs), collected when the disease was refractory, from a patient treated with antithyroid drugs. The CDR3, as DNA: TGTGCCAGCAGCTTAGCGTTAGGGACAGTCTCCTACGAGCAGTACTTC. Translation: CASSLALGTVSYEQYF.